This TCR beta chain stems from a study of molecular identifiers for immune sequencing clone quantification. Germline CDR1 LGHNA, CDR2 YSLEER. The CDR3 extends over 18 amino acids. For this clonotype: The junction departs from germline at one end; a sequencing error may be responsible.

In TCRdb, the PCR reads were re-called with MiXCR into one record per CDR3 protein. The repertoire includes thousands of distinct CDR3 sequences, about a third of them detected once, and around 7% sits in the top ten. Isolation of naive CD8 T cells was achieved by sorting on a CD8+CD4-CCR7+CD45RA+ phenotype. The TCR was taken from a human donor in good health. Some libraries in this study had Jurkat cell RNA spiked in. The source material was naive CD8+ T cells from blood, with Jurkat cell RNA spiked in. Subset noted: FACS-sorted CD8+CD4-CCR7+CD45RA+ naive T cells. The chain is built from TRBV4-3 and TRBJ1-4; 7 bases agree with TRBD1. The CDR3 DNA follows: TGCGTCAGCAGCCAAGATCCAGGGACAGTCGAAACTAATGAAAAACTGTTTTTT. Encoded protein: CVSSQDPGTVETNEKLFF.